This T cell receptor (beta chain) is drawn from a study of blood T cells in healthy people across ages. Study overall: About one barcoded beta molecule per two T cells was the capture yield of template switching.

This clonotype occurred a few times. Germline lookup yields CDR1 MNHEY and CDR2 SMNVEV (reference sequence). Trimming left V 3 bases short and J 0 bases short, with 15 bases between. CDR3 size: 16 residues. For the second PCR, which ran for roughly 6 to 11 cycles, a sample-barcoded 5' primer and a J-beta primer mix were used. Via MiXCR, TCRdb re-called the 5' RACE reads, giving one row per CDR3 protein. The sample has more than 1.4 million distinct CDR3 sequences, about 43% seen once; the top ten hold 7.9%. The TCR originated in a woman under 30 in good health. Sequenced: blood. The chain recombines TRBV27 with TRBJ2-7; either TRBD1 or TRBD2 may fit D (5 bases each). CDR3 bases: TGTGCCAGCAGTTTGGAAGGGGCGGGTTACTCCTACGAGCAGTACTTC. Its protein is CASSLEGAGYSYEQYF.